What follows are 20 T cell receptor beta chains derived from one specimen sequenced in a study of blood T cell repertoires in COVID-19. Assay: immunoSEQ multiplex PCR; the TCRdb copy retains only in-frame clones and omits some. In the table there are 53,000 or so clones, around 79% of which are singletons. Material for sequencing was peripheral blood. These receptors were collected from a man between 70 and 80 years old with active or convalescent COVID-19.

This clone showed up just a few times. The CDR3 nucleotides are TGCGCCAGCAGCACACAAACATCAGGACAGGGCCGCTCCTATAATTCACCCCTCCACTTT. This sequence encodes CASSTQTSGQGRSYNSPLHF. The V call is TRBV4-1, the J call TRBJ1-6; 8 bases match TRBD1. This CDR3 is built from 20 residues. The V gene's germline CDR1 is MGHRA and CDR2 YSYEKL. Trimming cost V 5 bases and J 0 bases; bases outside gene matches: 15.

CDR3 sequence: CASSLNAVETQYF. In DNA form, the CDR3 reads TGTGCCAGCAGCTTAAATGCGGTGGAGACCCAGTACTTC. The rearrangement links TRBV11-3 to TRBJ2-5; D is uncertain. Germline lookup yields CDR1 SGHNT and CDR2 YENEEA. The V end was cut by 2 bases, the J end by 5 bases, with 9 bases between. CDR3 length: 13 residues. Full variable domain (remainder filled in from reference TRBV11-3 and TRBJ2-5): EAGVVQSPRYKIIEKKQPVAFWCNPISGHNTLYWYLQNLGQGPELLIRYENEEAVDDSQLPKDRFSAERLKGVDSTLKIQPAELGDSAVYLCASSLNAVETQYFGPGTRLLVL.

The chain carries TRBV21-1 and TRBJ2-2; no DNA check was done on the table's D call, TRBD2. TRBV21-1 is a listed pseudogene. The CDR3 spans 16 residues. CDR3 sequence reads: CASIGERVGLSGELFF. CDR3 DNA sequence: TGTGCCAGCATCGGCGAGCGGGTTGGGTTGTCCGGGGAGCTGTTTTTT.

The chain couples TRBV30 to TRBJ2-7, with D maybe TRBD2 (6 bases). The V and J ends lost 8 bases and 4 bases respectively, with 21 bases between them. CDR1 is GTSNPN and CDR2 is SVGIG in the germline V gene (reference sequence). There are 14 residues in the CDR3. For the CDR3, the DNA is TGTGCCGTAGAACAGCCGGGACTTTTATACGAGCAGTACTTC. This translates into CAVEQPGLLYEQYF.

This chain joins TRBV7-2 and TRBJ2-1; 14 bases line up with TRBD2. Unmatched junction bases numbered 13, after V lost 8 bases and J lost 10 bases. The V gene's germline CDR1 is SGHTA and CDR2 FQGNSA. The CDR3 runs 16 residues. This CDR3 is CASDSEGLAGVGEQFF. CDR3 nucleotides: TGTGCCAGCGACTCGGAGGGACTAGCGGGAGTTGGAGAGCAGTTCTTC.

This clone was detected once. The CDR3 sequence is CASSRGQAFAGELFF. The CDR3 nucleotides read TGTGCCAGCAGCAGGGGACAGGCCTTTGCCGGGGAGCTGTTTTTT. This sequence joins TRBV7-8 and TRBJ2-2, with 8 positions matching TRBD1. Germline V gene lookup returns CDR1 SGHVS and CDR2 FQNEAQ. Unmatched junction bases numbered 8, after V lost 5 bases and J lost 6 bases. This CDR3 is built from 15 residues.

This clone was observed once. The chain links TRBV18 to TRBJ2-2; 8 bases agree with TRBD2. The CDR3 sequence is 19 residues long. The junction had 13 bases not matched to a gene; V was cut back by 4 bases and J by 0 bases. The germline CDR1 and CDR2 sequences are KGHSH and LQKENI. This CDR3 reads CASSRLALAGFANTGELFF. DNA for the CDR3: TGTGCCAGCTCACGTCTGGCCCTAGCGGGCTTCGCGAACACCGGGGAGCTGTTTTTT.

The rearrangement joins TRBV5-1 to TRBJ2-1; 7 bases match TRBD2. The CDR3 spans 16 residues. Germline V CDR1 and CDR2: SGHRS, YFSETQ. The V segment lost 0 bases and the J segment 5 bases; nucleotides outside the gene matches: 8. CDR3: CASSLAPGLKDNEQFF. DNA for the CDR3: TGCGCCAGCAGCTTGGCGCCGGGACTAAAGGACAATGAGCAGTTCTTC.

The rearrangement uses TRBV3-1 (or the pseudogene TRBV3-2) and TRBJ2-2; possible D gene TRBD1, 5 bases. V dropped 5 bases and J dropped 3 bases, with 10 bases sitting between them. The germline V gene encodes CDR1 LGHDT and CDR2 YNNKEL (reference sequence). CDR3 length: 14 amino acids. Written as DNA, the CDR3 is TGTGCCAGCAGCTCGCAGGGATACACCGGGGAGCTGTTTTTT. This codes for CASSSQGYTGELFF.

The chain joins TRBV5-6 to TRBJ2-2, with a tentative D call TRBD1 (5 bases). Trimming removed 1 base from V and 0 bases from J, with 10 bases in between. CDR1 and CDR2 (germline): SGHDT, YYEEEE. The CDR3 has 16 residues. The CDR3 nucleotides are TGTGCCAGCAGCTTGAAGGGGTTCGCGAACACCGGGGAGCTGTTTTTT. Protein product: CASSLKGFANTGELFF.

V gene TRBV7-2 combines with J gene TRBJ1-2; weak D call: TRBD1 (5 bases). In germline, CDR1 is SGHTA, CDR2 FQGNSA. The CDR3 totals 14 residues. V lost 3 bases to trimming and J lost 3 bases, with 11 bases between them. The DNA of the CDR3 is TGTGCCAGCAGCTTGTTGACAGCTTACTATGGCTACACCTTC. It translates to CASSLLTAYYGYTF.

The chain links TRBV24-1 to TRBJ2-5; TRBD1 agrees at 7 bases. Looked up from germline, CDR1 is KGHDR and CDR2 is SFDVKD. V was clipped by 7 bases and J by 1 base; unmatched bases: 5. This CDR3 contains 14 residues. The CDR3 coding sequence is TGTGCCACCAGCGGGACAGCAAGCCAAGAGACCCAGTACTTC. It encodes CATSGTASQETQYF.

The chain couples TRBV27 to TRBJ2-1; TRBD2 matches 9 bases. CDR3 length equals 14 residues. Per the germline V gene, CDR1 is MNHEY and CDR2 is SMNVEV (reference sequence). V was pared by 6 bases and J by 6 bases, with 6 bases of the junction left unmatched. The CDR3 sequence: CASRPTTSGNEQFF. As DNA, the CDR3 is TGTGCCAGCAGGCCTACGACTAGCGGCAATGAGCAGTTCTTC.

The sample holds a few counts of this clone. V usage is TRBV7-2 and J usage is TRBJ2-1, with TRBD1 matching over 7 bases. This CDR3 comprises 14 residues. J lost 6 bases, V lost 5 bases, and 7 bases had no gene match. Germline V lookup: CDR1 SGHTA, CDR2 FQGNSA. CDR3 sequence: CASSLNRGGNEQFF. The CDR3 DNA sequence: TGTGCCAGCAGCCTGAACAGGGGTGGCAATGAGCAGTTCTTC.

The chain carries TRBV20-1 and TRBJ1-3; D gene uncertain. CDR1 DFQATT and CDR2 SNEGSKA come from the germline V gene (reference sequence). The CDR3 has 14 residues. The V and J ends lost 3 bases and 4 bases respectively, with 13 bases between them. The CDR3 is CSASDYSGGNTIYF. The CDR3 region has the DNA TGCAGTGCTAGTGATTATTCGGGGGGAAACACCATATATTTT.

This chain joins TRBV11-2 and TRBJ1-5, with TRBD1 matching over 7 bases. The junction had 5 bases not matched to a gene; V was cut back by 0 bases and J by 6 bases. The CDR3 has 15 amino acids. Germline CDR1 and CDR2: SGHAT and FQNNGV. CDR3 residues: CASSLEQGIGQPQHF. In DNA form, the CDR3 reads TGTGCCAGCAGCTTAGAACAGGGGATTGGTCAGCCCCAGCATTTT.

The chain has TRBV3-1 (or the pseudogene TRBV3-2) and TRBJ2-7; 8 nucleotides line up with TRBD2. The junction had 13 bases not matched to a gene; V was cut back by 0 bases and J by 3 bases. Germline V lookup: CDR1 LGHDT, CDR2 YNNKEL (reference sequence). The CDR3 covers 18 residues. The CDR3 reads CASSQDWERAREGYEQYF. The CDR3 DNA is TGTGCCAGCAGCCAAGATTGGGAGCGGGCCCGGGAGGGCTACGAGCAGTACTTC.

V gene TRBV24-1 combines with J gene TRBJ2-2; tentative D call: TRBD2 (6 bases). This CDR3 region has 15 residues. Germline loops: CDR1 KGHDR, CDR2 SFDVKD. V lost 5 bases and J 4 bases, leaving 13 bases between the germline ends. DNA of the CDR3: TGTGCCACCAGTGGCGGAGGGAGAGGCACCGGGGAGCTGTTTTTT. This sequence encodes CATSGGGRGTGELFF.

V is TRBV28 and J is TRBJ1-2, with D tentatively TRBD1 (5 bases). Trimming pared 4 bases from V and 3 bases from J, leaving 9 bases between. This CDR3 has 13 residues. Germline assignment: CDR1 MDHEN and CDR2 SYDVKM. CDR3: CASSSGIDYGYTF. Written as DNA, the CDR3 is TGTGCCAGCAGTTCAGGGATTGACTATGGCTACACCTTC.

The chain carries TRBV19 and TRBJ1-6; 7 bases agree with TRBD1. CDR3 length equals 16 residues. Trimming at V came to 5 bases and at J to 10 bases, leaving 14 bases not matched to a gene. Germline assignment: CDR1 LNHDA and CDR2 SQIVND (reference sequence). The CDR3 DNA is TGTGCCAGTAGTCCCCGGACACAGGGGACGCTCTCACCCCTCCACTTT. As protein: CASSPRTQGTLSPLHF.